Below are 19 T cell receptor beta chains sequenced from a single sample in a study of T cells in Graves' hyperthyroidism and ophthalmopathy. Authors of the study amplified TCR beta CDR3 regions from RNA transcripts. TCR CDR3 underwent first-round RT-PCR with the HTBI primer set. Using its own MiXCR run on the multiplex PCR reads, TCRdb lists one record per CDR3 protein. The profile shows approximately 600,000 distinct CDR3 sequences, roughly 20% of them singletons. Input material: blood. Receptors originate from a man aged 25 to 40 with Graves' ophthalmopathy.

This clonotype was observed a few times. The rearrangement links TRBV6-2 or TRBV6-3 to TRBJ2-7; D might be TRBD2 (6 bases). From germline, CDR1 is MNHEY and CDR2 SVGEGT. V dropped 5 bases and J dropped 2 bases, with 16 bases sitting between them. The CDR3 consists of 15 residues. The CDR3 spells CASSHPLAWTYEQYF. The CDR3 DNA reads as TGTGCCAGCAGTCATCCCCTAGCGTGGACCTACGAGCAGTACTTC.

The chain uses TRBV27 and TRBJ2-3, with D perhaps TRBD2 (7 bases). V dropped 5 bases and J dropped 10 bases, with 22 bases sitting between them. This CDR3 has 15 residues. The germline CDR1 and CDR2 sequences are MNHEY and SMNVEV (reference sequence). The CDR3 sequence: CASSGGDTRLIAQYF. In nucleotides, the CDR3 is TGTGCCAGCAGTGGGGGGGACACCCGCCTGATTGCGCAGTATTTT.

This chain connects TRBV29-1 to TRBJ2-3; the D is unclear. V lost 0 bases and J lost 8, with 9 bases in between. This CDR3 is built from 12 residues. Germline lookup yields CDR1 SQVTM and CDR2 ANQGSEA. The chain's CDR3 is CSVEDGPSTQYF. CDR3 DNA: TGCAGCGTTGAAGATGGACCAAGTACGCAGTATTTT.

Many counts were recorded for this clonotype. As DNA, the CDR3 is TGCGCCAGCAGCACAGATCCGGGACAGCAATACGAGCAGTACTTC. This gives the protein CASSTDPGQQYEQYF. The chain combines TRBV5-1 with TRBJ2-7; 7 nucleotides match TRBD1. V was pared by 4 bases and J by 4 bases, with 11 bases of the junction left unmatched. The CDR3 is 15 amino acids. The germline CDR1 and CDR2 sequences are SGHRS and YFSETQ.

V is TRBV2 and J is TRBJ2-7; D is unclear. With 8 bases removed from V and 6 bases from J, the gap between germline ends came to 14 bases. Per the germline V gene, CDR1 is SNHLY and CDR2 is FYNNEI. This CDR3 contains 12 residues. CDR3 sequence: CASPDGLLEQYF. The CDR3 nucleotides read TGTGCCAGCCCCGACGGTCTACTCGAGCAGTACTTC.

This clonotype was seen only a few times. The chain combines TRBV12-3 or TRBV12-4 with TRBJ2-7, with a weak D call TRBD2 (5 bases). CDR3 length: 15 amino acids. V dropped 6 bases and J dropped 4 bases, with 19 bases sitting between them. The DNA of the CDR3 is TGTGCCAGCAGACTACATAGCTGGAGAGGGTACGAGCAGTACTTC. Its translation is CASRLHSWRGYEQYF.

This clonotype was seen repeatedly, ten times or more. This rearrangement joins TRBV11-2 to TRBJ2-5; TRBD2 agrees at 10 bases. Germline values: CDR1 SGHAT, CDR2 FQNNGV. The CDR3 contains 14 residues. V shed 4 bases and J 5 bases; nucleotides not matched to a gene: 4. In DNA, the CDR3 is TGTGCCAGCAGCTCTGGACTAGCGGTGGAGACCCAGTACTTC. Protein product: CASSSGLAVETQYF.

This clonotype was detected only a few times. The DNA is left out, because the CDR3 cannot be placed on it with certainty; the CDR3 is given as TCRdb lists it. The chain links TRBV2 to TRBJ2-5; the DNA was not used to check the table's D call, TRBD1. The germline V gene encodes CDR1 SNHLY and CDR2 FYNNEI. Termini included, the CDR3 measures 12 amino acids. CDR3 loop: CASTVGQGALHF.

As regards this clonotype: This may arise from a read error, as a much more abundant clone is one base away. V usage is TRBV7-9 and J usage is TRBJ2-3; either TRBD1 or TRBD2 may fit D (6 bases each). CDR1 SEHNR and CDR2 FQNEAQ come from the germline V gene (reference sequence). The CDR3 has 14 residues. For the CDR3, the DNA is TGTGCCAGCAGCGCGGGACAAGCTGGAGATGCGCAGTATTTT. Translating gives CASSAGQAGDAQYF.

In this sample, this clonotype turned up many times. The chain links TRBV5-1 to TRBJ2-1; D is undetermined. This CDR3 has 16 amino acids. Per germline, CDR1 SGHRS and CDR2 YFSETQ. Trimming removed 0 bases from V and 2 bases from J, with 12 bases in between. The CDR3 reads CASSLDPTPAYNEQFF. The CDR3 nucleotides read TGCGCCAGCAGCTTGGACCCAACTCCCGCCTACAATGAGCAGTTCTTC.

This clonotype has at least ten counts. The CDR3 coding sequence is TGCAGTGCTAGAGCTGGTACGAGCTACGAGCAGTACTTC. Amino acid sequence: CSARAGTSYEQYF. The V gene is TRBV20-1, the J gene TRBJ2-7; the D is unclear. CDR3 length: 13 residues. Trimming removed 1 base at V and 3 bases at J, with 10 bases between. Germline CDR1 DFQATT, CDR2 SNEGSKA (reference sequence).

This chain joins TRBV12-3 or TRBV12-4 and TRBJ1-6; perhaps TRBD1 as D (6 bases). V was shortened by 4 bases and J by 7 bases, with 14 bases between the two germline ends. The CDR3 extends over 15 amino acids. The CDR3 is CASSSGRGRNSPLHF. The CDR3 nucleotides are TGTGCCAGCAGTTCCGGGCGGGGGCGAAATTCACCCCTCCACTTT.

The chain combines TRBV6-1 with TRBJ2-7; TRBD1 aligns across 9 bases. Germline CDR1 reads MNHNS; CDR2 reads SASEGT. CDR3 length equals 16 residues. The trim removed 2 bases at V and 3 bases at J, leaving 8 bases unmatched. In DNA, the CDR3 is TGTGCCAGCAGTGAACAGGGACAGGGCGGCTACTACGAGCAGTACTTC. Translating gives CASSEQGQGGYYEQYF.

This clonotype was seen repeatedly, ten times or more. The chain uses TRBV28 and TRBJ2-7; 11 nucleotides line up with TRBD2. The CDR3 covers 15 residues. Germline V gene data show CDR1 as MDHEN and CDR2 as SYDVKM. The V gene end was trimmed by 5 bases and the J gene end by 2 bases; junction bases not matched to a gene: 5. The CDR3 here is CASSRTSGQTYEQYF. CDR3 sequence (DNA): TGTGCCAGCAGTAGGACTAGCGGGCAAACCTACGAGCAGTACTTC.

This clonotype was recorded many times. This rearrangement joins TRBV18 to TRBJ1-1; no firm D call. The germline gives CDR1 KGHSH, CDR2 LQKENI. Trimming cost V 0 bases and J 9 bases, with 17 bases left between them. CDR3 length: 15 residues. DNA of the CDR3: TGTGCCAGCTCACCACCGTTTCCTAGCGGCCTCAAAGCTTTCTTT. Amino acids: CASSPPFPSGLKAFF.

This clonotype occurred many times. The chain carries TRBV2 and TRBJ1-2; TRBD1 is a possible D gene (6 bases). This CDR3 region has 12 residues. The V gene lost 8 bases and the J gene lost 5 bases, with 12 bases spanning the gap. Germline V gene data show CDR1 as SNHLY and CDR2 as FYNNEI. CDR3 loop: CASDTGAYGYTF. The CDR3 DNA sequence: TGTGCCAGCGACACGGGGGCTTATGGCTACACCTTC. Complete variable domain (other parts from reference TRBV2 and TRBJ1-2): EPEVTQTPSHQVTQMGQEVILRCVPISNHLYFYWYRQILGQKVEFLVSFYNNEISEKSEIFDDQFSVERPDGSNFTLKIRSTKLEDSAMYFCASDTGAYGYTFGSGTRLTVV.

The chain has TRBV19 and TRBJ2-2, with 10 bases fitting TRBD2. The CDR3 totals 16 residues. Per the germline V gene, CDR1 is LNHDA and CDR2 is SQIVND (reference sequence). V lost 8 bases to trimming and J lost 4 bases; unmatched junction nucleotides: 10. The CDR3 loop is CASWESGRAGTGELFF. CDR3 bases: TGTGCCAGTTGGGAGAGCGGGAGGGCAGGCACCGGGGAGCTGTTTTTT.

The chain recombines TRBV20-1 with TRBJ2-3, with 8 bases identical to TRBD2. With V trimmed by 6 bases and J by 0 bases, 29 bases remained unmatched. The CDR3 loop spans 22 amino acids. Germline assignment: CDR1 DFQATT and CDR2 SNEGSKA (reference sequence). In nucleotides, the CDR3 is TGCAGTGCCCTACTTAGTCGGGGCCGATTACTAGCGGATACCCCTAGCACAGATACGCAGTATTTT. It codes for CSALLSRGRLLADTPSTDTQYF.

This clonotype has just a few counts. The chain joins TRBV13 to TRBJ2-7; TRBD1 matches at 7 bases. CDR1 is PRHDT and CDR2 is FYEKMQ in the germline V gene (reference sequence). V shed 0 bases and J 6 bases; nucleotides not matched to a gene: 14. This CDR3 has 17 residues. The CDR3 nucleotides read TGTGCCAGCAGCTTAGGCCGGACAGGTACTTCTGGCGGCGAGCAGTACTTC. As protein: CASSLGRTGTSGGEQYF.